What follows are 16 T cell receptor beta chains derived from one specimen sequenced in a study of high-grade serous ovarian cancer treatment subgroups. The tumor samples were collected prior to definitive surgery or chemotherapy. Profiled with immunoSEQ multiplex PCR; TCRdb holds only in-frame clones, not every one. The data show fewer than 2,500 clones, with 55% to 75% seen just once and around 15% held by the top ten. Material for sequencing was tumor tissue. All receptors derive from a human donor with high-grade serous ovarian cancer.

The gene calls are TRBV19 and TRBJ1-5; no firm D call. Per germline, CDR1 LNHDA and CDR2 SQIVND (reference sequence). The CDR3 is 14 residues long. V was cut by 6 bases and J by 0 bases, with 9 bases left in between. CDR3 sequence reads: CASSKINSNQPQHF. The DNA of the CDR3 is TGTGCCAGTAGCAAAATTAATAGCAATCAGCCCCAGCATTTT.

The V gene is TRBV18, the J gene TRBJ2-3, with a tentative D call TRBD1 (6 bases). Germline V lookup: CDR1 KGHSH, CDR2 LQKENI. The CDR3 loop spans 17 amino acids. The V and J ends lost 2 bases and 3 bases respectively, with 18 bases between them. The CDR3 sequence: CASSPTGSPVGTDTQYF. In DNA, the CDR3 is TGTGCCAGCTCACCAACAGGGTCTCCTGTGGGAACAGATACGCAGTATTTT.

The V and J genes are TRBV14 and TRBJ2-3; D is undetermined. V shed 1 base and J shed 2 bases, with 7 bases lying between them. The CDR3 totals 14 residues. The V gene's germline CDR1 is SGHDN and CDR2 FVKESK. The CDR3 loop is CASSQVLITDTQYF. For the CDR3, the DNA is TGTGCCAGCAGCCAAGTACTAATCACAGATACGCAGTATTTT. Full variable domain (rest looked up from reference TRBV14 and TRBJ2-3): EAGVTQFPSHSVIEKGQTVTLRCDPISGHDNLYWYRRVMGKEIKFLLHFVKESKQDESGMPNNRFLAERTGGTYSTLKVQPAELEDSGVYFCASSQVLITDTQYFGPGTRLTVL.

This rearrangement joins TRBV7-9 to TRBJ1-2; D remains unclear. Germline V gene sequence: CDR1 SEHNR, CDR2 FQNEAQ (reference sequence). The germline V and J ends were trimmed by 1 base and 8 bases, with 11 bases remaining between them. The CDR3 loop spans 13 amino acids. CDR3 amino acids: CASSLGDEEGYTF. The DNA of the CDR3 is TGTGCCAGCAGCTTAGGAGATGAGGAGGGCTACACCTTC.

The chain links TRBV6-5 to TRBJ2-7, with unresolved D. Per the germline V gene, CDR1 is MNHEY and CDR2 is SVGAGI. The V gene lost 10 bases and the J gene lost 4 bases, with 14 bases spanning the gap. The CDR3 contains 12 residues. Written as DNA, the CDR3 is TGTGCCATCAGGAGCAACCCTTACGAGCAGTACTTC. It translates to CAIRSNPYEQYF.

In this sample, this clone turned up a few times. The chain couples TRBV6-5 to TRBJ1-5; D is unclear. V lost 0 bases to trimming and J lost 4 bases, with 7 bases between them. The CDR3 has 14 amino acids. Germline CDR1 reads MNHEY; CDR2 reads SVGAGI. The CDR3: CASSYSWTNQPQHF. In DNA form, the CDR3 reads TGTGCCAGCAGTTACTCTTGGACGAATCAGCCCCAGCATTTT.

CDR3 nucleotide sequence: TGCGCCAGCAGCTTGGACTCCGACAGGGGTAACGGGATCACCGGGGAGCTGTTTTTT. Translated, it gives CASSLDSDRGNGITGELFF. The chain has TRBV5-1 and TRBJ2-2; 8 bases are shared with TRBD1. Germline values: CDR1 SGHRS, CDR2 YFSETQ. The CDR3 sequence is 19 residues long. The ends lost 0 bases at V and 4 bases at J; junction bases unmatched: 14.

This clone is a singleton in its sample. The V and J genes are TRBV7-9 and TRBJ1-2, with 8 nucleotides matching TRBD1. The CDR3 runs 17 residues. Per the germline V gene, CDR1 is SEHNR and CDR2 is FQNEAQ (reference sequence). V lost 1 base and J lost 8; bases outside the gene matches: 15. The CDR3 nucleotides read TGTGCCAGCAGCTTAGGTAGCAGGACAGGGATCTCCGGCGGCTACACCTTC. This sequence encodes CASSLGSRTGISGGYTF.

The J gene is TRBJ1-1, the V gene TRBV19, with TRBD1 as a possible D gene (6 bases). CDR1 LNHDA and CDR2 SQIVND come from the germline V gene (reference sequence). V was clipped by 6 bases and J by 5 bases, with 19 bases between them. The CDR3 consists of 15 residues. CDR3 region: CASRTLTGVETEAFF. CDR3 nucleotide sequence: TGTGCCAGTAGAACACTGACAGGAGTCGAAACTGAAGCTTTCTTT.

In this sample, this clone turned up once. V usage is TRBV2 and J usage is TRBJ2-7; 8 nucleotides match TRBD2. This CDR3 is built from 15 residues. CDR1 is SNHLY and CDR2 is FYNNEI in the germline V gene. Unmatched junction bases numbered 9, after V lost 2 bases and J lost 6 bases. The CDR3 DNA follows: TGTGCCAGCAGTGAACTGGCGGGGGGATTTGGCGAGCAGTACTTC. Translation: CASSELAGGFGEQYF.

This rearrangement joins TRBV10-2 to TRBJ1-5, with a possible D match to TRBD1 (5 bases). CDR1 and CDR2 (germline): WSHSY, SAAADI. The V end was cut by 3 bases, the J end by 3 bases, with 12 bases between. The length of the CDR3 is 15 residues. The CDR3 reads CASSDAGTANQPQHF. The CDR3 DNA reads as TGCGCCAGCAGTGATGCGGGGACTGCCAATCAGCCCCAGCATTTT.

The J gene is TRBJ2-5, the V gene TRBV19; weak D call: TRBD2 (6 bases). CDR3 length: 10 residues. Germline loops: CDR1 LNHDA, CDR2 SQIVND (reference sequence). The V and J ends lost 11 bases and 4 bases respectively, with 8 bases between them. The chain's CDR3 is CAAGRETQYF. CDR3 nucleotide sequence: TGTGCCGCCGGGAGAGAGACCCAGTACTTC.

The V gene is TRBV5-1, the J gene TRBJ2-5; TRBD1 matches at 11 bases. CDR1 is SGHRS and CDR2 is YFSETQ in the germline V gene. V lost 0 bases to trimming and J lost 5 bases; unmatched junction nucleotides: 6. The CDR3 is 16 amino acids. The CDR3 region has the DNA TGCGCCAGCAGCTTGGGGGACAGGGGGGCCAGTGAGACCCAGTACTTC. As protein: CASSLGDRGASETQYF. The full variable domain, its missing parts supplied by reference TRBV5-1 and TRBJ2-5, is KAGVTQTPRYLIKTRGQQVTLSCSPISGHRSVSWYQQTPGQGLQFLFEYFSETQRNKGNFPGRFSGRQFSNSRSEMNVSTLELGDSALYLCASSLGDRGASETQYFGPGTRLLVL.

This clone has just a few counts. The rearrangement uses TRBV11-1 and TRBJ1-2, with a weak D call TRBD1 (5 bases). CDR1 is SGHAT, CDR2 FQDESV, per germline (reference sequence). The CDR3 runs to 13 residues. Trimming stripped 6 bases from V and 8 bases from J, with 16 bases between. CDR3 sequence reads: CASSWGETGGYTF. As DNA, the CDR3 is TGTGCCAGCAGTTGGGGGGAGACGGGAGGCTACACCTTC.

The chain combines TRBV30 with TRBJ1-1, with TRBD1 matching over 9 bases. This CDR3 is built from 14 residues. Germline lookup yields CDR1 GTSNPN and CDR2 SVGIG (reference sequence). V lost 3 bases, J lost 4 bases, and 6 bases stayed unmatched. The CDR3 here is CAWRDGQGRTEAFF. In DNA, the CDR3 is TGTGCCTGGAGGGATGGACAGGGGCGCACTGAAGCTTTCTTT.

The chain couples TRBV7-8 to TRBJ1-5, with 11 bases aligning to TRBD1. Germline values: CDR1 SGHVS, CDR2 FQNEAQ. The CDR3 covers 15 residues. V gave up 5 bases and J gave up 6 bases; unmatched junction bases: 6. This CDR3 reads CASSPDRGQGQPQHF. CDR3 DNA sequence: TGTGCCAGCAGCCCGGACAGGGGGCAGGGTCAGCCCCAGCATTTT.